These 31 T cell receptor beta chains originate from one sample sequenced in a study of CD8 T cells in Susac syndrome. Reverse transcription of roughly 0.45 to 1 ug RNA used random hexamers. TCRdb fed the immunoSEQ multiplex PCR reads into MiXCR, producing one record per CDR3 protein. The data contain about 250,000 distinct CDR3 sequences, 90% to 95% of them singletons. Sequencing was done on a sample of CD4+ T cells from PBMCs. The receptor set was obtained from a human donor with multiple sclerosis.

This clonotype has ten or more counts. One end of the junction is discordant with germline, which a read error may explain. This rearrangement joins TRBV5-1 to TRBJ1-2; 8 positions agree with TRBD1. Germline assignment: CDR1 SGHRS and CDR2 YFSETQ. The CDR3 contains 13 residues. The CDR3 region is CASSLDRDYGYTF. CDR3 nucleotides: TGTGCCAGCAGCTTGGACAGGGACTATGGCTACACCTTC.

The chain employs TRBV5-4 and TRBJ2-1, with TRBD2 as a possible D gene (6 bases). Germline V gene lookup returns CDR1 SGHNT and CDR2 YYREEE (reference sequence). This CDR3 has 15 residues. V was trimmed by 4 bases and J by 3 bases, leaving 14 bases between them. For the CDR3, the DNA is TGTGCCAGCAGCGGCCGGGTAGCGGACTACAATGAGCAGTTCTTC. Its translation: CASSGRVADYNEQFF.

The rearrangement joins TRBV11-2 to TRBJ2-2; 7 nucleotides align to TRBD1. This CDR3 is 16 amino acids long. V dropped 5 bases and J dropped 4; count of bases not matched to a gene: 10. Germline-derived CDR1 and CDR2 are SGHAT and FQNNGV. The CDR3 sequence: CASSPIGGVSTGELFF. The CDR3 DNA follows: TGTGCCAGCAGCCCTATAGGGGGCGTGAGCACCGGGGAGCTGTTTTTT.

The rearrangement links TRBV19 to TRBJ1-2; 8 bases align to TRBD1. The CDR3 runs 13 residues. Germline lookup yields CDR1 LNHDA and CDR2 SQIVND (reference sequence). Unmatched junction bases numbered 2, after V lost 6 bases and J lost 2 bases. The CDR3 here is CASSRTGNYGYTF. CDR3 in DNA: TGTGCCAGTAGCAGGACAGGGAACTATGGCTACACCTTC.

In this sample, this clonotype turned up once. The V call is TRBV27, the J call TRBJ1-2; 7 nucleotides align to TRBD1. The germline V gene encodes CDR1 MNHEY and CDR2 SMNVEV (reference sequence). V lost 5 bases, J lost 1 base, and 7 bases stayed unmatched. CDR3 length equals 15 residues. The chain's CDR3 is CASSKRQGYNYGYTF. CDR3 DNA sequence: TGTGCCAGCAGTAAAAGACAGGGTTATAACTATGGCTACACCTTC.

The CDR3 DNA reads as TGTGCCAGCACCCAGCGGGGGCCTTTCCAAGAGACCCAGTACTTC. It specifies CASTQRGPFQETQYF. J is TRBJ2-5 and V is TRBV7-6; 8 bases map to TRBD2. This CDR3 comprises 15 residues. Germline lookup yields CDR1 SGHVS and CDR2 FNYEAQ. The trim removed 7 bases at V and 1 base at J, leaving 8 bases unmatched.

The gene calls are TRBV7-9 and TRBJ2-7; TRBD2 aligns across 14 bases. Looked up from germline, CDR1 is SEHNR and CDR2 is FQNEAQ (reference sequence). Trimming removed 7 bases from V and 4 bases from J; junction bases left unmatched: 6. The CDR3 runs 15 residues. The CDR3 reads CASTPGLAGAYEQYF. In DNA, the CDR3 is TGTGCCAGCACCCCGGGACTAGCGGGGGCTTACGAGCAGTACTTC.

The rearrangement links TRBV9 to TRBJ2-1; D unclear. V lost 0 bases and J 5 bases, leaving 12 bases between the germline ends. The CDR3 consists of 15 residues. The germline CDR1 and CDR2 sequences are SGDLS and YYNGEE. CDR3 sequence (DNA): TGTGCCAGCAGCGTAGAAGGCACGTACAACAATGAGCAGTTCTTC. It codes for CASSVEGTYNNEQFF.

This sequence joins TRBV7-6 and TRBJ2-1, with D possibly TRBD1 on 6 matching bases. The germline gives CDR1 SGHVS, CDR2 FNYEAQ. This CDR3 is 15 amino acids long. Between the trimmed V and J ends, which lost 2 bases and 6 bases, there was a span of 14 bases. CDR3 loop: CASSLTGQGPNEQFF. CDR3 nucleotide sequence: TGTGCCAGCAGCTTAACGGGACAAGGCCCCAATGAGCAGTTCTTC.

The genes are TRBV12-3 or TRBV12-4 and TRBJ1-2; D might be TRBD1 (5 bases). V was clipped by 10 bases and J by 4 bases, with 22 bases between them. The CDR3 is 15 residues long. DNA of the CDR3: TGTGCCACCGCACTAACCGGGGCAGCAAGCTATGGCTACACCTTC. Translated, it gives CATALTGAASYGYTF.

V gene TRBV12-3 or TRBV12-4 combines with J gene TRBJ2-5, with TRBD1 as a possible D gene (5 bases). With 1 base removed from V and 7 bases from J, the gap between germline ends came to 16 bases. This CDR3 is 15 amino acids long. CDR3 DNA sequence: TGTGCCAGCAGTTTAGTCGGTGGACATGACGTGACCCAGTACTTC. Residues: CASSLVGGHDVTQYF.

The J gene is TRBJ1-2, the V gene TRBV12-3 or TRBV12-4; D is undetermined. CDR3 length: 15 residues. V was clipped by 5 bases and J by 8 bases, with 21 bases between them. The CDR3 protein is CASSTVFSPRTGYTF. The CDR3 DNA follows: TGTGCCAGCAGTACGGTTTTTTCCCCACGCACGGGCTACACCTTC.

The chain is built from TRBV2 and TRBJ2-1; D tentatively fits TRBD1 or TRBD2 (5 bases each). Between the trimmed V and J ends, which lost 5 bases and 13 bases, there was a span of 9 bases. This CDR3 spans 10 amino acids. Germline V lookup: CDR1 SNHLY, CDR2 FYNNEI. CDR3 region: CASSTRDQFF. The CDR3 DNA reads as TGTGCCAGCAGTACCCGGGACCAGTTCTTC.

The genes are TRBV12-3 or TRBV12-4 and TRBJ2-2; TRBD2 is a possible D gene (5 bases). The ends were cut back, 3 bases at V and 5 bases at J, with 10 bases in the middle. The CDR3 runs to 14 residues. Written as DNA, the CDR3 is TGTGCCAGCAGTTTGAGCTCGGGGACCGGGGAGCTGTTTTTT. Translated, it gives CASSLSSGTGELFF.

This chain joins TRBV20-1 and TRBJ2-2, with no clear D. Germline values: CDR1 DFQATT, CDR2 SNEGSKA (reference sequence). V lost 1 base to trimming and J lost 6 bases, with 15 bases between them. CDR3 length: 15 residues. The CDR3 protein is CSARGMADPAGELFF. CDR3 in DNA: TGCAGTGCTAGAGGGATGGCGGACCCCGCCGGGGAGCTGTTTTTT.

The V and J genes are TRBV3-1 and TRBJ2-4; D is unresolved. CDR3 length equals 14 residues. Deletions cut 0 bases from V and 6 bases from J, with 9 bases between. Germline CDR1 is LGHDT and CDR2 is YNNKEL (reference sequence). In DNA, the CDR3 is TGTGCCAGCAGCCAAGAGGGCGGCGGAAACATTCAGTACTTC. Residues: CASSQEGGGNIQYF. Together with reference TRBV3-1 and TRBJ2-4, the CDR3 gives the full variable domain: DTAVSQTPKYLVTQMGNDKSIKCEQNLGHDTMYWYKQDSKKFLKIMFSYNNKELIINETVPNRFSPKSPDKAHLNLHINSLELGDSAVYFCASSQEGGGNIQYFGAGTRLSVL.

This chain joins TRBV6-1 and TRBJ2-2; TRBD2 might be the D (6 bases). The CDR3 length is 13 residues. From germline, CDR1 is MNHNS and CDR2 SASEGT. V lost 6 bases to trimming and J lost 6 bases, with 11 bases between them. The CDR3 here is CASSGRRAGELFF. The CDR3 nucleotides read TGTGCCAGCAGCGGGCGGAGGGCCGGGGAGCTGTTTTTT.

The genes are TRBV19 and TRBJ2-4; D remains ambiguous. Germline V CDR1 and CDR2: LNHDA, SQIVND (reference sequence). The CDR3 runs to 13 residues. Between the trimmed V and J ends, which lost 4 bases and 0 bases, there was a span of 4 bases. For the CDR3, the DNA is TGTGCCAGTAGTAGTGGAGCCAAAAACATTCAGTACTTC. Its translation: CASSSGAKNIQYF.

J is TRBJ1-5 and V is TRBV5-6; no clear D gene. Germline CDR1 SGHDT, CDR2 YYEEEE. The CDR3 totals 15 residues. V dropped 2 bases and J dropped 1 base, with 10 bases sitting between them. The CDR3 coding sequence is TGTGCCAGCAGCTTTTACGAGGAGAGCAATCAGCCCCAGCATTTT. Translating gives CASSFYEESNQPQHF.

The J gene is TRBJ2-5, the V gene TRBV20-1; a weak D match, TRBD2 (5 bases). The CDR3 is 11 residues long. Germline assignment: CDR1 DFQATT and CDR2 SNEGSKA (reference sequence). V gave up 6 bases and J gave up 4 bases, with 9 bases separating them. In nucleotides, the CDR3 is TGCAGTGCCGCAAGCGGAGAGACCCAGTACTTC. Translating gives CSAASGETQYF.

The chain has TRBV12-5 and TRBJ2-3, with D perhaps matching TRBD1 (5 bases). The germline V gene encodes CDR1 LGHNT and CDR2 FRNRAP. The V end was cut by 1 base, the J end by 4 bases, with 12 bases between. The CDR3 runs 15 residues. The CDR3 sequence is CASGLDRSTADTQYF. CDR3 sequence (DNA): TGTGCTAGTGGTTTGGACCGATCGACAGCAGATACGCAGTATTTT.

This chain's CDR3 is CSVELRTGGAFF. The CDR3, as DNA: TGCAGCGTTGAACTGCGGACAGGGGGGGCTTTCTTT. The gene calls are TRBV29-1 and TRBJ1-1, with 10 nucleotides matching TRBD1. Unmatched junction bases numbered 5, after V lost 2 bases and J lost 11 bases. The CDR3 length is 12 residues. Germline CDR1 is SQVTM and CDR2 is ANQGSEA.

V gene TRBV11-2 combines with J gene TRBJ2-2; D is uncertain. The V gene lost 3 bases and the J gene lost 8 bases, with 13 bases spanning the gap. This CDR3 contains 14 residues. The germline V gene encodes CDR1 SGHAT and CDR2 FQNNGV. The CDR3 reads CASSFTLVSGELFF. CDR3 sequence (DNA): TGTGCCAGCAGCTTCACTCTGGTATCAGGGGAGCTGTTTTTT.

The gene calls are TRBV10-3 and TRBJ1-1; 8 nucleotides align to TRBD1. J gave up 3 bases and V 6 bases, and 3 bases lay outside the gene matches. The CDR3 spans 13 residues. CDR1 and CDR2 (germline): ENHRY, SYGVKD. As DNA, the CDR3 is TGTGCCATCAGCCTGACAGGGGACACTGAAGCTTTCTTT. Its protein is CAISLTGDTEAFF.

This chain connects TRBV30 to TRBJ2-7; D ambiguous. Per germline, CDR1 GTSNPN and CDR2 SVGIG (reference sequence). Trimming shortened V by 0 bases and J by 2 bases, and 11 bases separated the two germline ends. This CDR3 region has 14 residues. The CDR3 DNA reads TGTGCCTGGAGTGTACGGGCAGGAACCTACGAGCAGTACTTC. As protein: CAWSVRAGTYEQYF.

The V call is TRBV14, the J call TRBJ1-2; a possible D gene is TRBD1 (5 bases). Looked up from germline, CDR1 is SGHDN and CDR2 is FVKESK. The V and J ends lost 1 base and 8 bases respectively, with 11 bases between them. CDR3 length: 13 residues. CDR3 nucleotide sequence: TGTGCCAGCAGCCAAGTTCAGGGCGGCGGCTACACCTTC. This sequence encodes CASSQVQGGGYTF. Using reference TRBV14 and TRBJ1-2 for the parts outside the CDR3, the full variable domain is EAGVTQFPSHSVIEKGQTVTLRCDPISGHDNLYWYRRVMGKEIKFLLHFVKESKQDESGMPNNRFLAERTGGTYSTLKVQPAELEDSGVYFCASSQVQGGGYTFGSGTRLTVV.

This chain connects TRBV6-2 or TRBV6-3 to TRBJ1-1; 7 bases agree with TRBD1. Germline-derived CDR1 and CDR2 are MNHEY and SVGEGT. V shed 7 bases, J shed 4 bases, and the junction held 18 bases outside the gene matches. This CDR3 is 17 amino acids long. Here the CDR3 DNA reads TGTGCCAGCATCCCCGAGAGGGGGCGCGGGGTCGGCACTGAAGCTTTCTTT. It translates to CASIPERGRGVGTEAFF.

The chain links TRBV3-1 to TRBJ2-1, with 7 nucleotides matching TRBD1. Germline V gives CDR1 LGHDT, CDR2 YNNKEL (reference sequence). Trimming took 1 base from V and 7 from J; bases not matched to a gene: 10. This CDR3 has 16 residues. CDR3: CASSQGQLLRGNEQFF. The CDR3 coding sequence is TGTGCCAGCAGCCAAGGACAGCTACTCAGGGGGAATGAGCAGTTCTTC.

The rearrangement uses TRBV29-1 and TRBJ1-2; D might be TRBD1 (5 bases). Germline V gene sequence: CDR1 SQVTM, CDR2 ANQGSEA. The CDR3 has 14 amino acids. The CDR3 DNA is TGCGGCTCTGGGGCCGGGGGATCTAACTATGGCTACACCTTC. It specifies CGSGAGGSNYGYTF.

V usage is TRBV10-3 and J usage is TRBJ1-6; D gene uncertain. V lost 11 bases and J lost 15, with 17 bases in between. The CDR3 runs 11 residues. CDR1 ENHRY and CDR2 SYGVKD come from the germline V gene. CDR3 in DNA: TGTGCCCCCCGGCGGCGGCCGAACCTCCACTTT. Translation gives CAPRRRPNLHF.

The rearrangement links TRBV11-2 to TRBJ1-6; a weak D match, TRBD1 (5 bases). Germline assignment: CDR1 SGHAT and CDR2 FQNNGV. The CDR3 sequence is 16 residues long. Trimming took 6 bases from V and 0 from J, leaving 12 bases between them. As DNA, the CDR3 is TGTGCCAGCAGGCGGGACCCGCTCTCCTATAATTCACCCCTCCACTTT. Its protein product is CASRRDPLSYNSPLHF.